This T cell receptor (beta chain) was documented in a study of regulatory T cells in long-lasting Graves disease. Arm-PCR with iRepertoire HTBI primers amplified the CDR3 regions for these TCR beta libraries. TCRdb itself ran the multiplex PCR reads through MiXCR, one entry per CDR3 protein. The profile shows hundreds of thousands of distinct CDR3 sequences, roughly 20% of them singletons. This clonotype was recorded many times. This CDR3 is 13 amino acids long. Trimming took 5 bases from V and 4 from J; bases not matched to a gene: 4. Germline lookup yields CDR1 MNHEY and CDR2 SMNVEV (reference sequence). The time point was: persistent/refractory GD, antithyroid drugs over 5 years with positive TRAb. There was RNA extracted from PBMCs, and the TCR library was made from it.

The clonotype was recovered from a female donor with Graves disease. The chain links TRBV27 to TRBJ1-2, with 7 bases that match TRBD1. This specimen was peripheral blood mononuclear cells (PBMCs), taken when the disease was refractory, from a patient treated with antithyroid drugs. The CDR3 region has the DNA TGTGCCAGCAGTCCACAGGGGTCCTATGGCTACACCTTC. Protein sequence: CASSPQGSYGYTF.